The TCR beta chain described here comes from a study of OX40 agonist ivuxolimab in advanced cancers. Study summary: Past anti-PD-1, anti-PD-L1 or anti-CTLA-4 therapy was accepted, and around 40% had received some. Study-level results: Certain nonresponders additionally had low normalized T-cell clonal expansion.

Samples were taken at baseline and on day 1 of cycles 4 and 7. This clone appeared once. What it recognizes is unknown. The CDR3 contains 14 residues. From germline, CDR1 is WSHSY and CDR2 SAAADI. J lost 1 base, V lost 7 bases, and 5 bases had no gene match. Repertoires were generated with immunoSEQ multiplex PCR, while TCRdb's copy carries only in-frame clones and drops some. The sample yields 20,000 to 25,000 clones, 75% to 90% seen once. This sample comprised CD4+ or CD8+ T cells sorted from blood, obtained in a trial of the OX40 agonist ivuxolimab. J is TRBJ2-5 and V is TRBV10-2; 8 bases agree with TRBD2. This TCR derives from an adult with an advanced solid tumor such as melanoma, head and neck, liver or kidney cancer. The CDR3 bases are TGCGCCAGCACGCGCGGGAGGCTCCAAGAGACCCAGTACTTC. This encodes CASTRGRLQETQYF.